The 30 T cell receptor beta chains reported below all come from one sample, sequenced in a study of Ad26.COV2.S vaccination and SARS-CoV-2 variants. Produced via immunoSEQ multiplex PCR; TCRdb's table is partial and in-frame only. Here the sample spans some 390,000 clones, approximately 89% being singletons. The treatment denotes: some 19 received Ad26.COV2.S at low or high dose, single or two shots; 5 received placebo; per-sample allocation not given. Specimens were obtained on day 63 following the first vaccine or placebo injection. This sample comprised peripheral blood, obtained in a trial of Ad26.COV2.S vaccine versus placebo. Receptor source: a person between 18 and 59 years old who received the Ad26.COV2.S COVID-19 vaccine or a placebo.

This chain connects TRBV28 to TRBJ1-2; no definite D call. The CDR3 covers 14 residues. CDR1 is MDHEN, CDR2 SYDVKM, per germline. V was trimmed by 5 bases and J by 5 bases, leaving 15 bases between them. DNA for the CDR3: TGTGCCAGCAGTCCCCTCCGAACACTTTATGGCTACACCTTC. Encoded protein: CASSPLRTLYGYTF.

This clone was seen a few times. This sequence joins TRBV24-1 and TRBJ2-7, with 9 positions matching TRBD1. CDR3 length equals 14 residues. The germline V gene has CDR1 KGHDR and CDR2 SFDVKD. After removal of 4 bases from V and 5 bases from J, the junction contained 5 bases not matched to a gene. The CDR3, as DNA: TGTGCCACCAGTGAGACAGGGGGAATCAACGAGCAGTACTTC. Translated: CATSETGGINEQYF.

V and J are TRBV28 and TRBJ2-7; 9 nucleotides line up with TRBD1. Germline V gene sequence: CDR1 MDHEN, CDR2 SYDVKM. The CDR3 covers 15 residues. The V and J ends lost 4 bases and 2 bases, in that order; junction bases with no gene match: 6. CDR3 nucleotide sequence: TGTGCCAGCAGTTCCCAGGGACAGGGCCCCTACGAGCAGTACTTC. It yields the protein CASSSQGQGPYEQYF.

This clone was picked up one time. V gene TRBV9 combines with J gene TRBJ2-7; a possible D gene is TRBD2 (5 bases). This CDR3 region has 14 residues. Trimming took off 4 bases at V and 3 bases at J, with 14 bases between the two ends. From germline, CDR1 is SGDLS and CDR2 YYNGEE. The CDR3 DNA follows: TGTGCCAGCAGCCCCGGCGGACGGGGCTACGAGCAGTACTTC. Encoded protein: CASSPGGRGYEQYF.

This sequence joins TRBV5-1 and TRBJ2-1; D ambiguous. CDR1 SGHRS and CDR2 YFSETQ come from the germline V gene. V dropped 3 bases and J dropped 7 bases, with 17 bases sitting between them. The CDR3 extends over 15 amino acids. As DNA, the CDR3 is TGCGCCAGCAGCTCAACGGTAGTAACCCGTAATGAGCAGTTCTTC. It yields the protein CASSSTVVTRNEQFF.

V is TRBV9 and J is TRBJ1-5, with 9 bases fitting TRBD1. Trimming removed 7 bases from V and 0 bases from J; junction bases left unmatched: 5. This CDR3 is built from 15 residues. Germline loops: CDR1 SGDLS, CDR2 YYNGEE. The CDR3 DNA sequence: TGTGCCAGCGGACAGGGGCTTTATAGCAATCAGCCCCAGCATTTT. Its translation: CASGQGLYSNQPQHF.

V and J are TRBV11-2 and TRBJ2-2, with TRBD1 matching over 9 bases. J lost 6 bases, V lost 4 bases, and 6 bases had no gene match. This CDR3 spans 15 amino acids. Looked up from germline, CDR1 is SGHAT and CDR2 is FQNNGV. The CDR3 reads CASSSLQGAAGELFF. CDR3 DNA: TGTGCCAGCAGCTCCTTACAGGGGGCCGCCGGGGAGCTGTTTTTT.

The rearrangement joins TRBV4-2 to TRBJ1-5; D unresolved. CDR1 LGHNA and CDR2 YNFKEQ come from the germline V gene. This CDR3 has 16 amino acids. V lost 0 bases and J lost 7, with 16 bases in between. The CDR3 here is CASSQERSIAGQPQHF. The CDR3 nucleotides read TGTGCCAGCAGCCAAGAACGGTCCATAGCTGGGCAGCCCCAGCATTTT.

This chain connects TRBV13 to TRBJ2-1; D may be TRBD1 (6 bases). Looked up from germline, CDR1 is PRHDT and CDR2 is FYEKMQ (reference sequence). Trimming stripped 5 bases from V and 6 bases from J, with 8 bases between. There are 12 residues in the CDR3. DNA for the CDR3: TGTGCCAGCAGCGTCAGGGGCAATGAGCAGTTCTTC. Its protein product is CASSVRGNEQFF.

CDR3 sequence reads: CASSQDPPSGRYEQYF. In DNA form, the CDR3 reads TGTGCCAGCAGCCAAGATCCCCCTAGCGGCCGCTACGAGCAGTACTTC. The chain joins TRBV4-2 to TRBJ2-7; TRBD2 matches at 7 bases. The CDR3 runs to 16 residues. Germline V gene sequence: CDR1 LGHNA, CDR2 YNFKEQ. V shed 0 bases, J shed 3 bases, and the junction held 8 bases outside the gene matches.

The CDR3 DNA reads TGCAGCGTTGAGACTAGCGCGTCCTACGAGCAGTACTTC. Translating it yields CSVETSASYEQYF. The chain carries TRBV29-1 and TRBJ2-7; 8 positions agree with TRBD2. The CDR3 consists of 13 residues. The germline CDR1 and CDR2 sequences are SQVTM and ANQGSEA. Trimming cost V 3 bases and J 1 base; bases outside gene matches: 2.

The chain carries TRBV5-4 and TRBJ2-1; 13 bases fit TRBD2. The J segment lost 7 bases and the V segment lost 4 bases, leaving 8 bases of the junction unmatched. The CDR3 is made up of 16 amino acids. Germline loops: CDR1 SGHNT, CDR2 YYREEE (reference sequence). CDR3: CASSEGLAGVGNEQFF. Here the CDR3 DNA reads TGTGCCAGCAGCGAAGGACTAGCGGGAGTAGGGAATGAGCAGTTCTTC.

This clone was recorded only once. This chain joins TRBV7-6 and TRBJ2-1; 14 bases map to TRBD2. This CDR3 is built from 15 residues. The J segment lost 12 bases and the V segment lost 3 bases, leaving 7 bases of the junction unmatched. Germline V lookup: CDR1 SGHVS, CDR2 FNYEAQ. The CDR3 sequence is CASSLGLAGEGAQFF. The CDR3 coding sequence is TGTGCCAGCAGCTTGGGACTAGCGGGAGAGGGGGCGCAGTTCTTC.

This clone has just one count. The V gene is TRBV9, the J gene TRBJ2-1; 8 positions agree with TRBD1. With V trimmed by 4 bases and J by 5 bases, 11 bases remained unmatched. Germline CDR1 reads SGDLS; CDR2 reads YYNGEE. This CDR3 has 16 amino acids. The CDR3 nucleotides read TGTGCCAGCAGCTCCTATGGGACAGGATTAAACAATGAGCAGTTCTTC. Protein sequence: CASSSYGTGLNNEQFF.

The rearrangement links TRBV27 to TRBJ2-1; D assignment may be TRBD1 or TRBD2 (5 bases each). Germline V lookup: CDR1 MNHEY, CDR2 SMNVEV (reference sequence). The CDR3 totals 15 residues. V was pared by 3 bases and J by 2 bases, with 11 bases between. CDR3 in amino acids: CASSFGTTAYNEQFF. CDR3 nucleotide sequence: TGTGCCAGCAGTTTTGGGACGACGGCCTACAATGAGCAGTTCTTC.

This clone is a singleton in its sample. The chain has TRBV9 and TRBJ2-3; D is unclear. Germline V gene lookup returns CDR1 SGDLS and CDR2 YYNGEE. This CDR3 has 15 residues. Between the trimmed V and J ends, which lost 0 bases and 2 bases, there was a span of 10 bases. CDR3 in DNA: TGTGCCAGCAGCGTAGGTTCCAGATTCACAGATACGCAGTATTTT. Its translation is CASSVGSRFTDTQYF.

J is TRBJ1-2 and V is TRBV24-1; D unresolved. V was shortened by 5 bases and J by 2 bases, with 5 bases between the two germline ends. This CDR3 has 12 residues. Germline CDR1 KGHDR, CDR2 SFDVKD. This CDR3 is CATSAGNYGYTF. CDR3 DNA: TGTGCCACCAGTGCCGGGAACTATGGCTACACCTTC.

This clone came up a few times. J is TRBJ1-6 and V is TRBV19; tentatively, D is TRBD1 (6 bases). This CDR3 has 16 residues. Trimming took off 2 bases at V and 10 bases at J, with 18 bases between the two ends. Per the germline V gene, CDR1 is LNHDA and CDR2 is SQIVND (reference sequence). The CDR3 is CASSISDIQGGSPLHF. In nucleotides, the CDR3 is TGTGCCAGTAGTATAAGCGATATACAGGGCGGGTCACCCCTCCACTTT.

CDR3 DNA: TGTGCCAGCTCAAACAGACAGGGGGACACCGGGGAGCTGTTTTTT. Protein product: CASSNRQGDTGELFF. The chain combines TRBV18 with TRBJ2-2; 9 positions agree with TRBD1. The CDR3 contains 15 residues. Per the germline V gene, CDR1 is KGHSH and CDR2 is LQKENI. The junction had 4 bases not matched to a gene; V was cut back by 5 bases and J by 3 bases.

This clone was observed a single time. Within the sample, other DNA sequences also encode this same CDR3. The CDR3 here is CASSELGTGGRETQYF. The CDR3 nucleotides read TGTGCCAGCAGTGAATTAGGGACAGGGGGTAGGGAGACCCAGTACTTC. The rearrangement joins TRBV25-1 to TRBJ2-5; 11 bases are shared with TRBD1. The CDR3 runs 16 residues. V lost 1 base to trimming and J lost 5 bases; unmatched junction nucleotides: 6. Looked up from germline, CDR1 is MGHDK and CDR2 is SYGVNS.

The chain uses TRBV25-1 and TRBJ1-4, with D unclear. Trimming pared 3 bases from V and 8 bases from J, leaving 16 bases between. This CDR3 region has 15 residues. Per the germline V gene, CDR1 is MGHDK and CDR2 is SYGVNS. CDR3 in DNA: TGTGCCAGCAGTGAGGAAAATAAGAGAGGGGAAAAACTGTTTTTT. Residues: CASSEENKRGEKLFF.

V usage is TRBV28 and J usage is TRBJ2-1; no clear D gene. The CDR3 has 14 amino acids. V lost 4 bases, J lost 0 bases, and 7 bases lay in between. Germline values: CDR1 MDHEN, CDR2 SYDVKM. CDR3: CASSSASSYNEQFF. CDR3 nucleotide sequence: TGTGCCAGCAGTTCCGCCAGCTCCTACAATGAGCAGTTCTTC.

The chain recombines TRBV15 with TRBJ2-7; D is unclear. Trimming pared 2 bases from V and 5 bases from J, leaving 13 bases between. The length of the CDR3 is 14 residues. CDR1 and CDR2 from the germline V gene are LNHNV and YYDKDF (reference sequence). This CDR3 is CATSRTPARHEQYF. The CDR3 nucleotides are TGTGCCACCAGCAGAACCCCGGCAAGGCACGAGCAGTACTTC. The full variable domain, in which reference TRBV15 and TRBJ2-7 provide the parts outside the CDR3, is DAMVIQNPRYQVTQFGKPVTLSCSQTLNHNVMYWYQQKSSQAPKLLFHYYDKDFNNEADTPDNFQSRRPNTSFCFLDIRSPGLGDTAMYLCATSRTPARHEQYFGPGTRLTVT.

The chain couples TRBV24-1 to TRBJ2-7; 8 bases align to TRBD1. The CDR3 runs to 15 residues. With V trimmed by 2 bases and J by 7 bases, 9 bases remained unmatched. Germline V gene lookup returns CDR1 KGHDR and CDR2 SFDVKD. The CDR3 loop reads CATSDSRTGTKEQYF. The CDR3 DNA reads TGTGCCACCAGTGATTCCCGGACAGGGACCAAGGAGCAGTACTTC.

V gene TRBV7-3 combines with J gene TRBJ2-3; D is ambiguous. The length of the CDR3 is 13 residues. V was pared by 6 bases and J by 6 bases, with 13 bases between. CDR1 and CDR2 from the germline V gene are SGHTA and FQGTGA. CDR3 region: CASRRNPGDTQYF. CDR3 nucleotide sequence: TGTGCCAGCAGGAGGAACCCCGGTGATACGCAGTATTTT.

This clone was detected once. This sequence joins TRBV10-3 and TRBJ2-5; the D is unclear. The V end lost 6 bases, the J end lost 1 base, and 15 bases lay between the germline ends. The CDR3 has 15 residues. The V gene's germline CDR1 is ENHRY and CDR2 SYGVKD. CDR3 sequence: CAIRDPRWGQETQYF. For the CDR3, the DNA is TGTGCCATCAGGGACCCTCGGTGGGGCCAAGAGACCCAGTACTTC.

The rearrangement uses TRBV30 and TRBJ1-5; D is possibly TRBD1 (5 bases). The germline gives CDR1 GTSNPN, CDR2 SVGIG (reference sequence). Trimming took 4 bases from V and 0 from J, leaving 13 bases between them. This CDR3 contains 15 residues. Here the CDR3 DNA reads TGTGCCTGGACCCAGGGAGGACATAGCAATCAGCCCCAGCATTTT. As protein: CAWTQGGHSNQPQHF. Complete variable domain (other parts from reference TRBV30 and TRBJ1-5): SQTIHQWPATLVQPVGSPLSLECTVEGTSNPNLYWYRQAAGRGLQLLFYSVGIGQISSEVPQNLSASRPQDRQFILSSKKLLLSDSGFYLCAWTQGGHSNQPQHFGDGTRLSIL.

The table lists this clone with a count of one. The V call is TRBV5-4, the J call TRBJ2-7; D may be TRBD1 (6 bases). The V and J ends lost 0 bases and 3 bases respectively, with 16 bases between them. Germline V lookup: CDR1 SGHNT, CDR2 YYREEE (reference sequence). The CDR3 extends over 16 amino acids. CDR3 sequence reads: CASSLDPGRGFYEQYF. For the CDR3, the DNA is TGTGCCAGCAGCTTGGATCCAGGCAGGGGTTTCTACGAGCAGTACTTC.

J is TRBJ1-2 and V is TRBV18, with 9 bases matching TRBD1. The V gene end was trimmed by 5 bases and the J gene end by 13 bases; junction bases not matched to a gene: 17. There are 15 residues in the CDR3. CDR1 KGHSH and CDR2 LQKENI come from the germline V gene. The CDR3 reads CASSGGARDRETITF. The CDR3 nucleotides read TGTGCCAGCTCAGGGGGCGCTCGGGACAGGGAGACTATCACCTTC.

The chain employs TRBV12-3 or TRBV12-4 and TRBJ1-6; D unresolved. Trimming left V 3 bases short and J 7 bases short, with 7 bases between. The CDR3 consists of 13 residues. The CDR3: CASSLVGNSPLHF. For the CDR3, the DNA is TGTGCCAGCAGTTTGGTAGGAAATTCACCCCTCCACTTT.